Sequencing of this T cell receptor beta chain was carried out in a study of tumor and adjacent non-tumor tissue in lung cancer. Overall study findings and caveats: TCR diversity was significantly greater in tumor than normal lung tissue. In normal lung, the top 100 clones were significantly more dominant than in tumor.

Three rounds of nested PCR, following a modified ARM-PCR protocol, produced the TCRbeta library. TCRdb processed the multiplex PCR reads anew with MiXCR; each CDR3 protein has one entry. This sample has some 84,000 distinct CDR3 sequences, with around 59% found just once. Per the germline V gene, CDR1 is MNHEY and CDR2 is SVGAGI. The CDR3 extends over 19 amino acids. To note about this clonotype: What it binds is unknown. One end of the junction fails to match germline, which may point to a read error.

No cell sorting was done before RNA was extracted from the tissue. This clonotype originated in a man between 70 and 80 years old with non-small cell lung cancer. The specimen was lung tumor tissue. V gene TRBV6-5 combines with J gene TRBJ2-6; D may be TRBD2 (5 bases). Here the CDR3 reads CASSSPRLRVRSGANVLTF. In DNA, the CDR3 is TGCGCCAGCAGTTCACCCCGCCTGAGGGTGCGGTCAGGGGCCAACGTCCTGACTTTC.